This T cell receptor beta chain was profiled in a study of T cell responses to AZD1222 COVID-19 vaccine. Study observations and caveats: Clonal diversity was possibly underestimated, and white British individuals and females predominated among donors. Rises in breadth and depth of Spike-specific TCRs came after two AZD1222 doses. Among vaccine-associated CD4 TCRs, coverage spanned spike, with dominance at 160-218 and 743-854.

Concerning this clone itself: Antigen specificity is unknown.

TCRdb's table, derived via immunoSEQ multiplex PCR, lists solely in-frame clones and lacks some. The sample includes around 160,000 clones, around 90% seen only once; the top ten take less than 5.5%. Germline CDR1 reads SGHVS; CDR2 reads FQNEAQ. The V and J ends lost 4 bases and 6 bases respectively, with 10 bases between them. This CDR3 is 13 amino acids long. The receptor's source is an adult in good health. The sample here was peripheral blood, taken on day 0 of AZD1222 vaccination. The chain links TRBV7-8 to TRBJ2-4; no clear D gene. CDR3 DNA: TGTGCCAGCAGCTCCGGGCGACTAAACATTCAGTACTTC. Its protein is CASSSGRLNIQYF. The complete variable domain, with remaining parts taken from reference TRBV7-8 and TRBJ2-4, reads GAGVSQSPRYKVAKRGQDVALRCDPISGHVSLFWYQQALGQGPEFLTYFQNEAQLDKSGLPSDRFFAERPEGSVSTLKIQRTQQEDSAVYLCASSSGRLNIQYFGAGTRLSVL.